This T cell receptor (beta chain) comes out of a study of shared clonotypes between healthy human individuals. J gave up 4 bases and V 5 bases, and 2 bases lay outside the gene matches. The germline CDR1 and CDR2 sequences are SGHNT and YENEEA. The CDR3 is made up of 13 amino acids. CD45RO-negative cells were positively selected for CCR7, leaving out terminally differentiated effector memory CD45RA+ cells. Method: immunoSEQ multiplex PCR; TCRdb's copy keeps in-frame clones and lacks some. The repertoire holds hundreds of thousands of clones, about 96% seen once, with roughly 0.12% in the top ten. The receptor was isolated from a woman in her 30s in good health. J is TRBJ1-3 and V is TRBV11-3, with 7 bases identical to TRBD1. Sequencing was performed on naive CD8+ T cells sorted from blood. DNA of the CDR3: TGTGCCAGCAGCGACAGGGTGGGAAACACCATATATTTT. The encoded protein is CASSDRVGNTIYF.